This T cell receptor beta chain was observed in a study of a mutant IDH1 vaccine in newly diagnosed glioma. The V gene lost 2 bases and the J gene lost 6 bases, with 10 bases spanning the gap. Germline values: CDR1 GTSNPN, CDR2 SVGIG (reference sequence). The CDR3 covers 13 residues. This clone was picked up a small number of times. Its antigen is not identified. Profiling relied on immunoSEQ multiplex PCR, and the TCRdb table lists in-frame clones only, not all of them. The profile shows some 56,000 clones, about 80% of them singletons. Time point defined: week 47, end of study. The investigators gave 300 ug of mutant IDH1 20-mer peptide in each vaccine dose, together with topical imiquimod. Eight vaccinations reached patients in weeks 1, 3, 5, 7, 11, 15, 19 and 23.

The specimen comprised PBMCs, sampled from a glioma patient whose treatment included an IDH1 peptide vaccine. The source of this sequence is a man aged 50 to 59 with glioma. The genes are TRBV30 and TRBJ2-2; no clear D. The CDR3 nucleotides are TGTGCCTGGAGTCTCTCTGGACCCGGGGAGCTGTTTTTT. Residues: CAWSLSGPGELFF.